A selection of T cell receptor beta chains follows, all from one sample in a study of human T cells and chemical hapten exposure. TCRdb fed the RACE reads into MiXCR, producing one record per CDR3 protein. Here the sample spans roughly 100,000 distinct CDR3 sequences, about 8.8% being singletons. Sequencing used whole blood. The receptor source for this set is a female donor in good health. Some clones in this sample may be carry-over from other donors' samples. Each CDR3 is given with its conserved first and last residue. A D gene is named only where the DNA matches it firmly. Clone size appears in some rows only: once, few, many, or a class for an expanded clone.

CDR3 DNA: TGTGCCAGCAGCAAAGAAGGGGCCTCCTACGAGCAGTACTTC
CDR3 protein: CASSKEGASYEQYF
clone size: few
J gene: TRBJ2-7
V gene: TRBV7-9
D gene: NA
CDR3 length: 14

CDR3 DNA: TGTGCCAGCAGTCCCGGGACAGGAGGGTCAGAGACCCAGTACTTC
CDR3 protein: CASSPGTGGSETQYF
clone size: NA
J gene: TRBJ2-5
V gene: TRBV6-2/TRBV6-3
D gene: TRBD1
CDR3 length: 15

CDR3 DNA: TGTGCCAGCAGTTTGGTTTACGGGGAGACGCAGTATTTT
CDR3 protein: CASSLVYGETQYF
clone size: many
J gene: TRBJ2-3
V gene: TRBV12-3/TRBV12-4
D gene: NA
CDR3 length: 13

CDR3 DNA: TGTGCCAGCTCAGAGGCAGTTAACACCGGGGAGCTGTTTTTT
CDR3 protein: CASSEAVNTGELFF
clone size: few
J gene: TRBJ2-2
V gene: TRBV27
D gene: NA
CDR3 length: 14

CDR3 DNA: TGCGCCAGCAGCCAGGGACTAGCGGGATTCGTCGAGCAGTTCTTC
CDR3 protein: CASSQGLAGFVEQFF
clone size: NA
J gene: TRBJ2-1
V gene: TRBV4-1
D gene: TRBD2
CDR3 length: 15

CDR3 DNA: TGTGCCAGCAGCCAATGGGGACTAGCGGGAGTAGATACGCAGTATTTT
CDR3 protein: CASSQWGLAGVDTQYF
clone size: few
J gene: TRBJ2-3
V gene: TRBV14
D gene: TRBD2
CDR3 length: 16

CDR3 DNA: TGTGCCAGCAGCTTAATTGATAGTACAGATACGCAGTATTTT
CDR3 protein: CASSLIDSTDTQYF
clone size: NA
J gene: TRBJ2-3
V gene: TRBV7-2
D gene: NA
CDR3 length: 14

CDR3 DNA: TGTGCCAGCAGCGTCCAGGGAGATACGCAGTATTTT
CDR3 protein: CASSVQGDTQYF
clone size: NA
J gene: TRBJ2-3
V gene: TRBV5-6
D gene: NA
CDR3 length: 12

CDR3 DNA: TGTGCCAGCAAGGGTCAGGGGCTTGAAAAACTGTTTTTT
CDR3 protein: CASKGQGLEKLFF
clone size: once
J gene: TRBJ1-4
V gene: TRBV27
D gene: NA
CDR3 length: 13

CDR3 DNA: TGTGCCACCAGTCCGTCCTCTGGGGCCAACGTCCTGACTTTC
CDR3 protein: CATSPSSGANVLTF
clone size: NA
J gene: TRBJ2-6
V gene: TRBV24-1
D gene: NA
CDR3 length: 14

CDR3 DNA: TGCAGTGCTAGTCGAGGACTAGCGGCCCCCGGGGAGCTGTTTTTT
CDR3 protein: CSASRGLAAPGELFF
clone size: NA
J gene: TRBJ2-2
V gene: TRBV20-1
D gene: TRBD2
CDR3 length: 15

CDR3 DNA: TGTGCCTGGAGTAGGCGGGGGCGGCAAGAGACCCAGTACTTC
CDR3 protein: CAWSRRGRQETQYF
clone size: NA
J gene: TRBJ2-5
V gene: TRBV30
D gene: NA
CDR3 length: 14

CDR3 DNA: TGTGCCACCGGACAGGGGAGCTCCTATAATTCACCCCTCCACTTT
CDR3 protein: CATGQGSSYNSPLHF
clone size: NA
J gene: TRBJ1-6
V gene: TRBV6-5
D gene: TRBD1
CDR3 length: 15

CDR3 DNA: TGTGCCAGCAGTTACACTGATAGCAATCAGCCCCAGCATTTT
CDR3 protein: CASSYTDSNQPQHF
clone size: few
J gene: TRBJ1-5
V gene: TRBV6-6
D gene: NA
CDR3 length: 14

CDR3 DNA: TGTGCCAGTTCCCCCTTGGGGACTAACTATGGCTACACCTTC
CDR3 protein: CASSPLGTNYGYTF
clone size: NA
J gene: TRBJ1-2
V gene: TRBV28
D gene: NA
CDR3 length: 14

CDR3 DNA: TGTGCCAGCAGTTCCCTAGGACAGGGCCTTAGAGACTATGGCTACACCTTC
CDR3 protein: CASSSLGQGLRDYGYTF
clone size: NA
J gene: TRBJ1-2
V gene: TRBV12-3/TRBV12-4
D gene: TRBD1
CDR3 length: 17

CDR3 DNA: TGTGCCAGCAGTTACAACGGGAGAGCCTACGAGCAGTACTTC
CDR3 protein: CASSYNGRAYEQYF
clone size: NA
J gene: TRBJ2-7
V gene: TRBV6-6
D gene: NA
CDR3 length: 14

CDR3 DNA: TGTGCCAGCAGGGACTCAGGGGGCTCAACTAATGAAAAACTGTTTTTT
CDR3 protein: CASRDSGGSTNEKLFF
clone size: NA
J gene: TRBJ1-4
V gene: TRBV12-3/TRBV12-4
D gene: TRBD1
CDR3 length: 16

CDR3 DNA: TGCGCCAGCAGCCAAGTAGCCAGCAGGGAGACCCAGTACTTC
CDR3 protein: CASSQVASRETQYF
clone size: NA
J gene: TRBJ2-5
V gene: TRBV4-3
D gene: NA
CDR3 length: 14

CDR3 DNA: TGTGCCAGCAGTTTTGGACAGGATAGCAATCAGCCCCAGCATTTT
CDR3 protein: CASSFGQDSNQPQHF
clone size: few
J gene: TRBJ1-5
V gene: TRBV6-5
D gene: TRBD1
CDR3 length: 15

CDR3 DNA: TGCGCCAGCAGTGACCGAGCGGGCCTCTCCTACAATGAGCAGTTCTTC
CDR3 protein: CASSDRAGLSYNEQFF
clone size: many
J gene: TRBJ2-1
V gene: TRBV10-2
D gene: NA
CDR3 length: 16

CDR3 DNA: TGCAGCGCCGCTGAGCTAGCGGGGAGGGATACGCAGTATTTT
CDR3 protein: CSAAELAGRDTQYF
clone size: NA
J gene: TRBJ2-3
V gene: TRBV29-1
D gene: TRBD2
CDR3 length: 14

CDR3 DNA: TGTGCCAGCATGGGCGGAGGCACAGATACGCAGTATTTT
CDR3 protein: CASMGGGTDTQYF
clone size: few
J gene: TRBJ2-3
V gene: TRBV6-2/TRBV6-3
D gene: NA
CDR3 length: 13

CDR3 DNA: TGTGCCAGCAGGACTAGTACCGGGGAGCTGTTTTTT
CDR3 protein: CASRTSTGELFF
clone size: few
J gene: TRBJ2-2
V gene: TRBV6-1
D gene: NA
CDR3 length: 12

CDR3 DNA: TGTGCCAGCAGCTTAGGCTTCAGTCCTAGCACAGATACGCAGTATTTT
CDR3 protein: CASSLGFSPSTDTQYF
clone size: few
J gene: TRBJ2-3
V gene: TRBV5-6
D gene: NA
CDR3 length: 16

CDR3 DNA: TGTGCCAGCATTTCTGGCGGATGGGTGCTGAACACTGAAGCTTTCTTT
CDR3 protein: CASISGGWVLNTEAFF
clone size: many
J gene: TRBJ1-1
V gene: TRBV6-1
D gene: NA
CDR3 length: 16

CDR3 DNA: TGTGCCAGCAGCCAGGGCTACGAGCAGTACTTC
CDR3 protein: CASSQGYEQYF
clone size: NA
J gene: TRBJ2-7
V gene: TRBV14
D gene: NA
CDR3 length: 11

CDR3 DNA: TGTGCCAGCAGTCACCCCCGGGACAGGGAATTCGATGAGCAGTTCTTC
CDR3 protein: CASSHPRDREFDEQFF
clone size: few
J gene: TRBJ2-1
V gene: TRBV6-2/TRBV6-3
D gene: TRBD1
CDR3 length: 16

CDR3 DNA: TGTGCCAGCAGCCCAAGCCCGGGACACCAAGAGACCCAGTACTTC
CDR3 protein: CASSPSPGHQETQYF
clone size: many
J gene: TRBJ2-5
V gene: TRBV4-2
D gene: NA
CDR3 length: 15

CDR3 DNA: TGTGCCAGCAGTTACTCTCAGGGAACCTACGAGCAGTACTTC
CDR3 protein: CASSYSQGTYEQYF
clone size: many
J gene: TRBJ2-7
V gene: TRBV6-5
D gene: NA
CDR3 length: 14

CDR3 DNA: TGTGCCAGCAGCCGTACAGGACAGGGGTTAACGGAGACCCAGTACTTC
CDR3 protein: CASSRTGQGLTETQYF
clone size: few
J gene: TRBJ2-5
V gene: TRBV14
D gene: TRBD1
CDR3 length: 16

CDR3 DNA: TGTGCCAGCACGAATCTAGGAAGGACAGATACGCAGTATTTT
CDR3 protein: CASTNLGRTDTQYF
clone size: few
J gene: TRBJ2-3
V gene: TRBV7-2
D gene: NA
CDR3 length: 14

CDR3 DNA: TGTGCCAGCACCCTGGGGGAGGGCAACTATGGCTACACCTTC
CDR3 protein: CASTLGEGNYGYTF
clone size: few
J gene: TRBJ1-2
V gene: TRBV2
D gene: NA
CDR3 length: 14

CDR3 DNA: TGTGCCACCTCGGACAGGCAAGAGACCCAGTACTTC
CDR3 protein: CATSDRQETQYF
clone size: NA
J gene: TRBJ2-5
V gene: TRBV28
D gene: TRBD1
CDR3 length: 12

CDR3 DNA: TGTGCCATCAGTGACGGACTAGGGAGATACGAGCAGTACTTC
CDR3 protein: CAISDGLGRYEQYF
clone size: NA
J gene: TRBJ2-7
V gene: TRBV10-3
D gene: TRBD2
CDR3 length: 14

CDR3 DNA: TGTGCCAGCAGCCGACCGACTGCCGGGGGCGAGCCCACCTCCTACAATGAGCAGTTCTTC
CDR3 protein: CASSRPTAGGEPTSYNEQFF
clone size: NA
J gene: TRBJ2-1
V gene: TRBV7-3
D gene: NA
CDR3 length: 20

CDR3 DNA: TGCAGTGCTAGAGAGGCATGGGGGAATCAGCCCCAGCATTTT
CDR3 protein: CSAREAWGNQPQHF
clone size: NA
J gene: TRBJ1-5
V gene: TRBV20-1
D gene: NA
CDR3 length: 14

CDR3 DNA: TGCGCCAGCAGCTCATCCGGGACAGGGAACTATGGCTACACCTTC
CDR3 protein: CASSSSGTGNYGYTF
clone size: few
J gene: TRBJ1-2
V gene: TRBV5-1
D gene: TRBD1
CDR3 length: 15

CDR3 DNA: TGCGCCAGCAGCCACGGACAGGGAGCGGCAGATACGCAGTATTTT
CDR3 protein: CASSHGQGAADTQYF
clone size: NA
J gene: TRBJ2-3
V gene: TRBV4-3
D gene: TRBD1
CDR3 length: 15

CDR3 DNA: TGCGCCAGCAGCCCCGACAGGGAGTTTACCAATGAGCAGTTCTTC
CDR3 protein: CASSPDREFTNEQFF
clone size: few
J gene: TRBJ2-1
V gene: TRBV4-3
D gene: TRBD1
CDR3 length: 15

CDR3 DNA: TGCAGTGCTAGAGATACTAGCAGGACCTACAATGAGCAGTTCTTC
CDR3 protein: CSARDTSRTYNEQFF
clone size: NA
J gene: TRBJ2-1
V gene: TRBV20-1
D gene: NA
CDR3 length: 15

CDR3 DNA: TGTGCCAGCAGCGCCGGGACAGGCTCTCTGGAGACGCAGTATTTT
CDR3 protein: CASSAGTGSLETQYF
clone size: few
J gene: TRBJ2-3
V gene: TRBV11-2
D gene: TRBD1
CDR3 length: 15

CDR3 DNA: TGTGCCAGCAGCGCGACGATTGGACTAGCGGGAGGAGAGACCCAGTACTTC
CDR3 protein: CASSATIGLAGGETQYF
clone size: few
J gene: TRBJ2-5
V gene: TRBV9
D gene: TRBD2
CDR3 length: 17

CDR3 DNA: TGTGCCAGCAGATCGCCTGGAAACACCATATATTTT
CDR3 protein: CASRSPGNTIYF
clone size: NA
J gene: TRBJ1-3
V gene: TRBV28
D gene: NA
CDR3 length: 12

CDR3 DNA: TGTGCCAGCAGCGTAACCGTGAACACTGAAGCTTTCTTT
CDR3 protein: CASSVTVNTEAFF
clone size: few
J gene: TRBJ1-1
V gene: TRBV9
D gene: NA
CDR3 length: 13

CDR3 DNA: TGTGCCAGCAGCCCTGGGACAGGGACTGGGGCCAACGTCCTGACTTTC
CDR3 protein: CASSPGTGTGANVLTF
clone size: few
J gene: TRBJ2-6
V gene: TRBV7-3
D gene: TRBD1
CDR3 length: 16

CDR3 DNA: TGCAGTGCCCGGGGGATGCGGGGTAATGAAAAACTGTTTTTT
CDR3 protein: CSARGMRGNEKLFF
clone size: many
J gene: TRBJ1-4
V gene: TRBV20-1
D gene: NA
CDR3 length: 14

CDR3 DNA: TGTGCCAGCAGTGTTCGGGGGCGGGAGCCCACCGGGGAGCTGTTTTTT
CDR3 protein: CASSVRGREPTGELFF
clone size: few
J gene: TRBJ2-2
V gene: TRBV6-1
D gene: NA
CDR3 length: 16

CDR3 DNA: TGTGCCAGCAGTTACTTAACAGGGGGCGCTTTCTTT
CDR3 protein: CASSYLTGGAFF
clone size: few
J gene: TRBJ1-1
V gene: TRBV28
D gene: TRBD1
CDR3 length: 12

CDR3 DNA: TGTGCCATCAGGAGAGGTTTTGACAGCGAGGTAGCTTTCTTT
CDR3 protein: CAIRRGFDSEVAFF
clone size: NA
J gene: TRBJ1-1
V gene: TRBV10-3
D gene: NA
CDR3 length: 14

CDR3 DNA: TGTGCCAGCAGTTTAGCGACAGGGTTCCACAATGAGCAGTTCTTC
CDR3 protein: CASSLATGFHNEQFF
clone size: NA
J gene: TRBJ2-1
V gene: TRBV12-3/TRBV12-4
D gene: TRBD1
CDR3 length: 15

CDR3 DNA: TGTGCCAGCAGCCTGACTAGCGGGTACGAGCAGTACTTC
CDR3 protein: CASSLTSGYEQYF
clone size: NA
J gene: TRBJ2-7
V gene: TRBV5-5
D gene: TRBD2
CDR3 length: 13

CDR3 DNA: TGTGCCAGCAGCCCTGGGTCAGCGTACTCCTACGAGCAGTACTTC
CDR3 protein: CASSPGSAYSYEQYF
clone size: many
J gene: TRBJ2-7
V gene: TRBV7-2
D gene: NA
CDR3 length: 15

CDR3 DNA: TGTGCCAGCAGCCACGGGGGGCCATCAAATGAGCAGTTCTTC
CDR3 protein: CASSHGGPSNEQFF
clone size: NA
J gene: TRBJ2-1
V gene: TRBV5-4
D gene: NA
CDR3 length: 14

CDR3 DNA: TGCAGTGTCCCCTCACTAGCCTACAATGAGCAGTTCTTC
CDR3 protein: CSVPSLAYNEQFF
clone size: many
J gene: TRBJ2-1
V gene: TRBV20-1
D gene: NA
CDR3 length: 13

CDR3 DNA: TGCAGTGCTAGAGATTTCGGACAGGGGGCAGATACGCAGTATTTT
CDR3 protein: CSARDFGQGADTQYF
clone size: few
J gene: TRBJ2-3
V gene: TRBV20-1
D gene: TRBD1
CDR3 length: 15

CDR3 DNA: TGTGCCAGCAGTTCAGGGGTCGTCCAGCCCCAGCATTTT
CDR3 protein: CASSSGVVQPQHF
clone size: few
J gene: TRBJ1-5
V gene: TRBV12-3/TRBV12-4
D gene: NA
CDR3 length: 13

CDR3 DNA: TGTGCCACCAGTGAGGGTGACAGGGAGTTCTACAATGAGCAGTTCTTC
CDR3 protein: CATSEGDREFYNEQFF
clone size: many
J gene: TRBJ2-1
V gene: TRBV24-1
D gene: TRBD1
CDR3 length: 16

CDR3 DNA: TGTGCCAGCAGTCGTCGGACAGGGATCGCGGGCAATCAGCCCCAGCATTTT
CDR3 protein: CASSRRTGIAGNQPQHF
clone size: NA
J gene: TRBJ1-5
V gene: TRBV28
D gene: TRBD1
CDR3 length: 17

CDR3 DNA: TGTGCCAGCAGACCAACCGGCCACCGAGGAAACACCATATATTTT
CDR3 protein: CASRPTGHRGNTIYF
clone size: NA
J gene: TRBJ1-3
V gene: TRBV28
D gene: NA
CDR3 length: 15